The rows below give T cell receptor beta chains drawn from one sample of a study of cytomegalovirus exposure and HLA in healthy donors. Method: immunoSEQ multiplex PCR; TCRdb's copy keeps in-frame clones and lacks some. The sample holds some 21,000 clones. The sequenced sample was PBMCs. These receptors originate from a man aged 60-69 years in good health and CMV-seropositive. Both conserved end residues are part of each CDR3. The D gene is left open where the match is weak.

cdr3_aa: CAISESSGSGGYTF; cdr3_nt: TGTGCCATCAGTGAGTCGTCGGGGTCGGGTGGCTACACCTTC; cdr3_length: 14; j_call: TRBJ1-2; d_call: -; v_call: TRBV10-3
cdr3_aa: CATSRGSGTGTYEQYF; cdr3_nt: TGTGCCACCAGCAGGGGCTCCGGGACAGGGACCTACGAGCAGTACTTC; cdr3_length: 16; j_call: TRBJ2-7; d_call: TRBD1; v_call: TRBV15
cdr3_aa: CASSLGGDRLSYEQYF; cdr3_nt: TGCGCCAGCAGCTTGGGAGGGGACAGGCTCTCCTACGAGCAGTACTTC; cdr3_length: 16; j_call: TRBJ2-7; d_call: TRBD1; v_call: TRBV5-1
cdr3_aa: CASSVRPSGREDNEQFF; cdr3_nt: TGTGCCAGCAGTGTGAGGCCCAGCGGGAGGGAAGACAATGAGCAGTTCTTC; cdr3_length: 17; j_call: TRBJ2-1; d_call: TRBD2; v_call: TRBV2
cdr3_aa: CAISDPTEAKNIQYF; cdr3_nt: TGTGCCATCAGTGACCCGACTGAAGCCAAAAACATTCAGTACTTC; cdr3_length: 15; j_call: TRBJ2-4; d_call: -; v_call: TRBV10-3
cdr3_aa: CASSRQGVYEQYF; cdr3_nt: TGTGCCAGCTCACGACAGGGGGTGTACGAGCAGTACTTC; cdr3_length: 13; j_call: TRBJ2-7; d_call: TRBD1; v_call: TRBV18
cdr3_aa: CASSQLLVSRQHF; cdr3_nt: TGCGCCAGCAGCCAGTTACTCGTTTCCCGCCAGCATTTT; cdr3_length: 13; j_call: TRBJ1-5; d_call: -; v_call: TRBV4-1
cdr3_aa: CASSPLAGAREQYF; cdr3_nt: TGCGCCAGCAGCCCCTTAGCGGGAGCAAGAGAGCAGTACTTC; cdr3_length: 14; j_call: TRBJ2-7; d_call: TRBD2; v_call: TRBV5-1
cdr3_aa: CASSRTASSGNTIYF; cdr3_nt: TGCGCCAGCAGCCGGACAGCGAGCTCTGGAAACACCATATATTTT; cdr3_length: 15; j_call: TRBJ1-3; d_call: -; v_call: TRBV5-1
cdr3_aa: CDCGEGLNPEAFF; cdr3_nt: TGTGACTGCGGGGAGGGATTGAACCCTGAAGCTTTCTTT; cdr3_length: 13; j_call: TRBJ1-1; d_call: -; v_call: TRBV30
cdr3_aa: CASSPPGRDTEAFF; cdr3_nt: TGTGCCAGCTCACCACCGGGGAGGGACACTGAAGCTTTCTTT; cdr3_length: 14; j_call: TRBJ1-1; d_call: -; v_call: TRBV18
cdr3_aa: CAWSPTGTGVHTIYF; cdr3_nt: TGTGCCTGGAGTCCTACCGGGACAGGGGTCCACACCATATATTTT; cdr3_length: 15; j_call: TRBJ1-3; d_call: TRBD1; v_call: TRBV30
cdr3_aa: CASSFGGAGQYF; cdr3_nt: TGTGCCAGCAGCTTCGGAGGGGCAGGGCAGTACTTC; cdr3_length: 12; j_call: TRBJ2-7; d_call: -; v_call: TRBV7-9
cdr3_aa: CASSQGGRGPRGYTF; cdr3_nt: TGCGCCAGCAGCCAAGGAGGCAGGGGGCCTCGGGGCTACACCTTC; cdr3_length: 15; j_call: TRBJ1-2; d_call: TRBD1; v_call: TRBV4-1
cdr3_aa: CASSLTSIPATDTQYF; cdr3_nt: TGTGCCAGTAGCCTCACTAGCATCCCTGCCACGGATACGCAGTATTTT; cdr3_length: 16; j_call: TRBJ2-3; d_call: -; v_call: TRBV19
cdr3_aa: CASSLGVEPQHF; cdr3_nt: TGTGCCAGCAGCCTCGGGGTGGAGCCCCAGCATTTT; cdr3_length: 12; j_call: TRBJ1-5; d_call: -; v_call: TRBV7-9
cdr3_aa: CASSQVAGETQYF; cdr3_nt: TGCGCCAGCAGCCAAGTGGCGGGGGAGACCCAGTACTTC; cdr3_length: 13; j_call: TRBJ2-5; d_call: -; v_call: TRBV4-1
cdr3_aa: CASSLVRTGGNEQYF; cdr3_nt: TGTGCCAGCAGCTTAGTAAGGACAGGGGGGAACGAGCAGTACTTC; cdr3_length: 15; j_call: TRBJ2-7; d_call: TRBD1; v_call: TRBV7-9
cdr3_aa: CASSPQRERVYEQYF; cdr3_nt: TGTGCCAGCTCACCCCAGCGGGAGAGGGTATACGAGCAGTACTTC; cdr3_length: 15; j_call: TRBJ2-7; d_call: TRBD2; v_call: TRBV18
cdr3_aa: CASSPLGGRGEKLFF; cdr3_nt: TGCGCCAGCAGCCCCTTAGGAGGGAGAGGTGAAAAACTGTTTTTT; cdr3_length: 15; j_call: TRBJ1-4; d_call: -; v_call: TRBV5-1
cdr3_aa: CSVAMTGVNTGELFF; cdr3_nt: TGCAGCGTTGCGATGACAGGGGTAAACACCGGGGAGCTGTTTTTT; cdr3_length: 15; j_call: TRBJ2-2; d_call: TRBD1; v_call: TRBV29-1
cdr3_aa: CASSPPNQEIQYF; cdr3_nt: TGCGCCAGCAGCCCTCCCAACCAAGAGATCCAGTACTTC; cdr3_length: 13; j_call: TRBJ2-5; d_call: -; v_call: TRBV4-1
cdr3_aa: CASSSRWGANEKLFF; cdr3_nt: TGTGCCAGCAGCTCGAGGTGGGGGGCTAATGAAAAACTGTTTTTT; cdr3_length: 15; j_call: TRBJ1-4; d_call: -; v_call: TRBV5-5
cdr3_aa: CASSQMGGPGELFF; cdr3_nt: TGTGCCAGCAGTCAAATGGGGGGTCCCGGGGAGCTGTTTTTT; cdr3_length: 14; j_call: TRBJ2-2; d_call: -; v_call: TRBV7-2
cdr3_aa: CASQARGSKYHEQFF; cdr3_nt: TGTGCCAGCCAGGCCCGCGGGAGCAAATACCATGAGCAGTTCTTC; cdr3_length: 15; j_call: TRBJ2-1; d_call: TRBD2; v_call: TRBV6-5
cdr3_aa: CASKLLGPYGYTF; cdr3_nt: TGTGCCAGCAAGTTGCTGGGCCCCTATGGCTACACCTTC; cdr3_length: 13; j_call: TRBJ1-2; d_call: -; v_call: TRBV28
cdr3_aa: CASSPGRGANTEAFF; cdr3_nt: TGCGCCAGCAGCCCAGGGAGGGGGGCGAACACTGAAGCTTTCTTT; cdr3_length: 15; j_call: TRBJ1-1; d_call: -; v_call: TRBV5-1
cdr3_aa: CASRELGVAGREQFF; cdr3_nt: TGTGCCAGCAGGGAACTGGGGGTAGCGGGACGTGAGCAGTTCTTC; cdr3_length: 15; j_call: TRBJ2-1; d_call: TRBD2; v_call: TRBV6-5
cdr3_aa: CASSLVFGQGETQYF; cdr3_nt: TGTGCCAGCAGCTTAGTATTTGGACAGGGAGAGACCCAGTACTTC; cdr3_length: 15; j_call: TRBJ2-5; d_call: TRBD1; v_call: TRBV11-2
cdr3_aa: CASSPADNYGYTF; cdr3_nt: TGTGCCAGCTCACCAGCAGATAACTATGGCTACACCTTC; cdr3_length: 13; j_call: TRBJ1-2; d_call: -; v_call: TRBV18
cdr3_aa: CASSVAGGNEQFF; cdr3_nt: TGTGCCAGCAGCGTAGCGGGGGGTAATGAGCAGTTCTTC; cdr3_length: 13; j_call: TRBJ2-1; d_call: TRBD2; v_call: TRBV9
cdr3_aa: CASSPSLREGRGIGELFF; cdr3_nt: TGTGCCAGCAGCCCCTCCCTACGGGAGGGCCGCGGGATCGGGGAGCTGTTTTTT; cdr3_length: 18; j_call: TRBJ2-2; d_call: TRBD2; v_call: TRBV11-2
cdr3_aa: CASSPLGREAYEQYF; cdr3_nt: TGTGCCAGCAGCCCGTTGGGGCGGGAGGCCTACGAGCAGTACTTC; cdr3_length: 15; j_call: TRBJ2-7; d_call: TRBD2; v_call: TRBV11-2
cdr3_aa: CASSIGENTEAFF; cdr3_nt: TGTGCCAGTAGTATAGGAGAGAACACTGAAGCTTTCTTT; cdr3_length: 13; j_call: TRBJ1-1; d_call: -; v_call: TRBV19
cdr3_aa: CASSSPGKGAYEQYF; cdr3_nt: TGTGCCAGCAGCTCTCCCGGGAAGGGGGCCTACGAGCAGTACTTC; cdr3_length: 15; j_call: TRBJ2-7; d_call: -; v_call: TRBV7-7
cdr3_aa: CASSPLGGGGTDTQYF; cdr3_nt: TGCGCCAGCAGCCCCCTTGGGGGAGGGGGCACAGATACGCAGTATTTT; cdr3_length: 16; j_call: TRBJ2-3; d_call: TRBD2; v_call: TRBV4-1
cdr3_aa: CASSPVRGHEQYF; cdr3_nt: TGTGCCAGTAGCCCCGTGCGGGGCCACGAGCAGTACTTC; cdr3_length: 13; j_call: TRBJ2-7; d_call: -; v_call: TRBV19
cdr3_aa: CASSLMSRVQETQYF; cdr3_nt: TGTGCCAGCAGCTTAATGTCCAGGGTCCAAGAGACCCAGTACTTC; cdr3_length: 15; j_call: TRBJ2-5; d_call: -; v_call: TRBV7-2
cdr3_aa: CASSEGQGYGELFF; cdr3_nt: TGCGCCAGCAGTGAGGGACAGGGGTACGGGGAGCTGTTTTTT; cdr3_length: 14; j_call: TRBJ2-2; d_call: TRBD1; v_call: TRBV10-1
cdr3_aa: CASSWTGNQPQHF; cdr3_nt: TGTGCCAGCAGCTGGACAGGCAATCAGCCCCAGCATTTT; cdr3_length: 13; j_call: TRBJ1-5; d_call: -; v_call: TRBV28
cdr3_aa: CASSLIAATNEKLFF; cdr3_nt: TGCGCCAGCAGCTTGATAGCTGCAACTAATGAAAAACTGTTTTTT; cdr3_length: 15; j_call: TRBJ1-4; d_call: -; v_call: TRBV5-1
cdr3_aa: CASSLKGLLELFF; cdr3_nt: TGTGCCAGCAGCCTCAAGGGACTCCTCGAGCTGTTTTTT; cdr3_length: 13; j_call: TRBJ2-2; d_call: -; v_call: TRBV6-6
cdr3_aa: CASSPAGDYEQYF; cdr3_nt: TGTGCCAGCTCACCGGCGGGGGACTACGAGCAGTACTTC; cdr3_length: 13; j_call: TRBJ2-7; d_call: TRBD2; v_call: TRBV18
cdr3_aa: CAWERRIRATPNTGELFF; cdr3_nt: TGTGCCTGGGAAAGGAGGATTCGGGCCACCCCAAACACCGGGGAGCTGTTTTTT; cdr3_length: 18; j_call: TRBJ2-2; d_call: -; v_call: TRBV30
cdr3_aa: CASSLEGTTRGDTQYF; cdr3_nt: TGTGCCAGCAGCTTGGAAGGGACTACCCGCGGAGATACGCAGTATTTT; cdr3_length: 16; j_call: TRBJ2-3; d_call: TRBD2; v_call: TRBV5-4
cdr3_aa: CASSLGLALTYEQYF; cdr3_nt: TGTGCCAGCAGCTTAGGGTTAGCGTTGACCTACGAGCAGTACTTC; cdr3_length: 15; j_call: TRBJ2-7; d_call: -; v_call: TRBV11-2
cdr3_aa: CAWSVEGQGYNEQFF; cdr3_nt: TGTGCCTGGAGTGTAGAGGGACAGGGGTACAATGAGCAGTTCTTC; cdr3_length: 15; j_call: TRBJ2-1; d_call: TRBD1; v_call: TRBV30
cdr3_aa: CSVDLAGGANEQFF; cdr3_nt: TGCAGCGTGGACCTAGCGGGAGGGGCCAATGAGCAGTTCTTC; cdr3_length: 14; j_call: TRBJ2-1; d_call: TRBD2; v_call: TRBV29-1
cdr3_aa: CASSANRIPYEQYF; cdr3_nt: TGTGCCAGTAGTGCGAATAGAATCCCGTACGAGCAGTACTTC; cdr3_length: 14; j_call: TRBJ2-7; d_call: -; v_call: TRBV19
cdr3_aa: CATGDWGYGYTF; cdr3_nt: TGTGCCACCGGGGACTGGGGCTATGGCTACACCTTC; cdr3_length: 12; j_call: TRBJ1-2; d_call: -; v_call: TRBV19
cdr3_aa: CASSRTGEQPQHF; cdr3_nt: TGTGCCAGCAGTCGAACAGGGGAACAGCCCCAGCATTTT; cdr3_length: 13; j_call: TRBJ1-5; d_call: TRBD1; v_call: TRBV6-6
cdr3_aa: CAISVDGGITEAFF; cdr3_nt: TGTGCCATCAGTGTAGACGGGGGGATCACTGAAGCTTTCTTT; cdr3_length: 14; j_call: TRBJ1-1; d_call: -; v_call: TRBV10-3
cdr3_aa: CASSWEGEDEQFF; cdr3_nt: TGTGCCAGCAGTTGGGAGGGTGAGGATGAGCAGTTCTTC; cdr3_length: 13; j_call: TRBJ2-1; d_call: TRBD2; v_call: TRBV6-9
cdr3_aa: CASSVGQTYEQYF; cdr3_nt: TGTGCCAGCAGCGTGGGACAGACCTACGAGCAGTACTTC; cdr3_length: 13; j_call: TRBJ2-7; d_call: TRBD1; v_call: TRBV9
cdr3_aa: CASSQGLGHSYEQYF; cdr3_nt: TGCGCCAGCAGCCAAGGATTGGGCCACTCCTACGAGCAGTACTTC; cdr3_length: 15; j_call: TRBJ2-7; d_call: -; v_call: TRBV4-1
cdr3_aa: CASSLVAGRDYTGELFF; cdr3_nt: TGTGCCAGCAGCTTGGTGGCGGGGCGTGATTACACCGGGGAGCTGTTTTTT; cdr3_length: 17; j_call: TRBJ2-2; d_call: -; v_call: TRBV5-6
cdr3_aa: CARADRVTYEQYF; cdr3_nt: TGTGCCAGGGCGGACAGGGTGACCTACGAGCAGTACTTC; cdr3_length: 13; j_call: TRBJ2-7; d_call: TRBD1; v_call: TRBV2
cdr3_aa: CASSPQRGLNQPQHF; cdr3_nt: TGTGCCAGCAGCCCCCAACGAGGGTTGAATCAGCCCCAGCATTTT; cdr3_length: 15; j_call: TRBJ1-5; d_call: -; v_call: TRBV5-6
cdr3_aa: CASSLDRGHTEAFF; cdr3_nt: TGCGCCAGCAGCTTGGACAGGGGTCACACTGAAGCTTTCTTT; cdr3_length: 14; j_call: TRBJ1-1; d_call: TRBD1; v_call: TRBV5-1
cdr3_aa: CASSVGADSTEAFF; cdr3_nt: TGTGCCAGCAGCGTAGGGGCCGATAGCACTGAAGCTTTCTTT; cdr3_length: 14; j_call: TRBJ1-1; d_call: -; v_call: TRBV9